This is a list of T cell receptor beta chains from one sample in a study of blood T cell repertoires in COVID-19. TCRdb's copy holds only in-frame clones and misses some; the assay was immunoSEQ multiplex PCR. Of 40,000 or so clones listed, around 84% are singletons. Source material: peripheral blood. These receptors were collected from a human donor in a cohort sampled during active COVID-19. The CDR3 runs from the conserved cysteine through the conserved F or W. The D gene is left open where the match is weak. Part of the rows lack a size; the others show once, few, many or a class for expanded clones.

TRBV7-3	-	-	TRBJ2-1	TGTGCCAGCAGCTTAATCGGTTCTAGCTCCTACAATGAGCAGTTCTTC	CASSLIGSSSYNEQFF
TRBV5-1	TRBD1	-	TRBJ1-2	TGCGCCAGCATCACCTCGACAGGGTTCTATGGCTACACCTTC	CASITSTGFYGYTF
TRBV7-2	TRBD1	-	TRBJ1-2	TGTGCCAGCAGCCCGGGACAGGGGGGTACAGGTGGCTACACCTTC	CASSPGQGGTGGYTF
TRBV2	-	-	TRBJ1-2	TGTGCCAGCAGTGAAGTTGGACAGTCGGGTGGCTACACCTTC	CASSEVGQSGGYTF
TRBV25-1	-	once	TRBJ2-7	TGTGCCAGCAGTGAGGCCTTCGGGGGGCTCCTGGGGGGGCAGTACTTC	CASSEAFGGLLGGQYF
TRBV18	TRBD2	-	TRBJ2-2	TGTGCCAGCTCACCGTATAGCGGGGCTACCACCGGGGAGCTGTTTTTT	CASSPYSGATTGELFF
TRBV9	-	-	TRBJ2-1	TGTGCCAGCAGCGTAGGAAACAGGGCAGCCTACAATGAGCAGTTCTTC	CASSVGNRAAYNEQFF
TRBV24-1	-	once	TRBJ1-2	TGTGCCACCAGTGGTAGAATGGGGGCCCTAAACTATGGCTACACCTTC	CATSGRMGALNYGYTF
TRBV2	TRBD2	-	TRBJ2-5	TGTGCCAGCAGGGGACTAGCGGGGGGCCGAGAGACCCAGTACTTC	CASRGLAGGRETQYF
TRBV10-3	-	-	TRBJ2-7	TGTGCCATCAGTGAGTCGGATCCGGGGGTCGAGCAGTACTTC	CAISESDPGVEQYF
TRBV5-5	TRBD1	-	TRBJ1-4	TGTGCCAGCAGCGCGGACAGGGGGGGTGAAAAACTGTTTTTT	CASSADRGGEKLFF
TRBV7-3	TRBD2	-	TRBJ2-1	TGTGCCAGCAGCCCTCGGCCCAGCGGGGGGGCCTTTGGGCAGTTCTTC	CASSPRPSGGAFGQFF
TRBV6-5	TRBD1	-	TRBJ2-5	TGTGCCAGCAGTCGGGACAGGGGTGATGGGACCCAGTACTTC	CASSRDRGDGTQYF
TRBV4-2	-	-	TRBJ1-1	TGTGCCAGCAGCCAAGATCTTGGGGGGTACCTTGAAGCTTTCTTT	CASSQDLGGYLEAFF
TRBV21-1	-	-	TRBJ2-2	TGTGCCAGCAGTAGGCCCTCTCGGATAGGGGACACCGGGGAGCTGTTTTTT	CASSRPSRIGDTGELFF
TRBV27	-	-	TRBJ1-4	TGTGCCAGCAGCGTGTCTGCAACTAATGAAAAACTGTTTTTT	CASSVSATNEKLFF
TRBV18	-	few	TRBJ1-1	TGTGCCAGCTCACCAGGCACAGGGAGGAACACTGAAGCTTTCTTT	CASSPGTGRNTEAFF
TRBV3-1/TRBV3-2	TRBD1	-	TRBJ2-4	TGTGCCAGCAGCAAACAGGGGTGGGGGGCCAAAAACATTCAGTACTTC	CASSKQGWGAKNIQYF
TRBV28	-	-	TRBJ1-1	TGTGCCAGCAGTTCGCCCTGGGGGGGGGCCGGGAACACTGAAGCTTTCTTT	CASSSPWGGAGNTEAFF
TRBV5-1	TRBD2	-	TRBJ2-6	TGCGCCAGCAGCCCGGGAGGTGGGGCCAACGTCCTGACTTTC	CASSPGGGANVLTF
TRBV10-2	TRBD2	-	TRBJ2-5	TGCGCCAGCAGCCCCTGGGGTAGCGGGGGCGACCGAGAGACCCAGTACTTC	CASSPWGSGGDRETQYF
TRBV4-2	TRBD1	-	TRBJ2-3	TGTGCCAGCAGCCGCCCGGACAGGGTTCGCACAGATACGCAGTATTTT	CASSRPDRVRTDTQYF
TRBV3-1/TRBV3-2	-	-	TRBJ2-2	TGTGCCAGCAACCGGCGGACCGGGGAGCTGTTTTTT	CASNRRTGELFF
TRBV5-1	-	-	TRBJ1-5	TGCGCCAGCAGCCGACAGTCAGGGCAGCCCCAGCATTTT	CASSRQSGQPQHF
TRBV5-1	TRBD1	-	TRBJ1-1	TGCGCCAGCAGCTTGGAAACTCGGACAGGAGAAGCTTTCTTT	CASSLETRTGEAFF
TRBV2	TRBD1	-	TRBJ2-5	TGTGCCAGCAGTCAACAGGGGGCGGGAAAAGAGACCCAGTACTTC	CASSQQGAGKETQYF
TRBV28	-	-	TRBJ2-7	TGTGCCAGCAGGGACAGATACGAGCAGTACTTC	CASRDRYEQYF
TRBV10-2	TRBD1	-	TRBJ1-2	TGCGCCAGCAGCCCCCGGGACAGCTATGGCTACACCTTC	CASSPRDSYGYTF
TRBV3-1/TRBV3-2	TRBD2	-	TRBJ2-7	TGTGCCAGCAGCGGACTAGCGGGACAGAGAAGCTACGAGCAGTACTTC	CASSGLAGQRSYEQYF
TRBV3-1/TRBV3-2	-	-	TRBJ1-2	TGTGCCAGCAGCCAAGTGAAGGGAGGTGGCTACACCTTC	CASSQVKGGGYTF
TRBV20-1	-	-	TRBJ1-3	TGCAGTGCTAGTCCAGGGGCTGGAAACACCATATATTTT	CSASPGAGNTIYF
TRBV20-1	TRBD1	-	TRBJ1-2	TGCAGTGCTATTGAGGGGGCTTATGGCTACACCTTC	CSAIEGAYGYTF
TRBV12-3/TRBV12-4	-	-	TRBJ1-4	TGTGCCAGCAGTTTATCGGAGGAAAAACTGTTTTTT	CASSLSEEKLFF
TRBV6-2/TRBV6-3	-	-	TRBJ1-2	TGTGCCAGCAGCCCTGTCCCGTGGTCCAGGAAATTCTATGGCTACACCTTC	CASSPVPWSRKFYGYTF
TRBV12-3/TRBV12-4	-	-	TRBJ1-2	TGTGCCAGCAGTGACATGGGCTATGGCTACACCTTC	CASSDMGYGYTF
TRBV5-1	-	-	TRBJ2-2	TGCGCCAGCAACCCCTTTCAGGGCAGTACCTCCGGGGAGCTGTTTTTT	CASNPFQGSTSGELFF
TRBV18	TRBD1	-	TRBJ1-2	TGTGCCAGCTCACCACCACAGACAGGGGGCAATAGCTACACCTTC	CASSPPQTGGNSYTF
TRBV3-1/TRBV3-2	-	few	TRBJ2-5	TGTGCCACCGGACTGAAAGAGACCCAGTACTTC	CATGLKETQYF
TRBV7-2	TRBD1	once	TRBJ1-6	TGTGCCAGCAGAACGGGACAGACATATAATTCACCCCTCCACTTT	CASRTGQTYNSPLHF